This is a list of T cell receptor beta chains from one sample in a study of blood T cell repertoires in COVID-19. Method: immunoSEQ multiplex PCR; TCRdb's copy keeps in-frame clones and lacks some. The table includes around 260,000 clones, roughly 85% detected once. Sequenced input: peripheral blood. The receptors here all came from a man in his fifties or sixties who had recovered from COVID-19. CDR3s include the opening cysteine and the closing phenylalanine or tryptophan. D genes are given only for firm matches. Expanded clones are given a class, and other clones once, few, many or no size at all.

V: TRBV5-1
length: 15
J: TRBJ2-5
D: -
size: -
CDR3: CASSLEQVGGETQYF
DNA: TGCGCCAGCAGCTTGGAACAGGTCGGGGGAGAGACCCAGTACTTC

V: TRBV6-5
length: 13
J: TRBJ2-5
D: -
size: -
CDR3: CASSSHGGETQYF
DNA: TGTGCCAGCAGTTCCCATGGGGGGGAGACCCAGTACTTC

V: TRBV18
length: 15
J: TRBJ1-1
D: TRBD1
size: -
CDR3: CASSPWDSLNTEAFF
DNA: TGTGCCAGCTCACCCTGGGACAGTCTGAACACTGAAGCTTTCTTT

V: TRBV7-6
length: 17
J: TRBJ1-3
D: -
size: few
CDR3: CASSLAPGGSSGNTIYF
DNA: TGTGCCAGCAGCTTAGCGCCCGGCGGGAGCTCTGGAAACACCATATATTTT

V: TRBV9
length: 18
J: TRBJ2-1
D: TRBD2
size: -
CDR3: CASSPEARLAGGYNEQFF
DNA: TGTGCCAGCAGCCCGGAAGCCCGACTAGCGGGGGGTTACAATGAGCAGTTCTTC

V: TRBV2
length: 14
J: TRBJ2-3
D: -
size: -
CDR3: CASIWRGSTDTQYF
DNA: TGTGCCAGCATTTGGAGGGGATCGACAGATACGCAGTATTTT

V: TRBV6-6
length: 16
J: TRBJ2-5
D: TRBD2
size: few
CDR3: CASSSVAGAPGETQYF
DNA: TGTGCCAGCAGTTCGGTAGCGGGGGCCCCCGGGGAGACCCAGTACTTC

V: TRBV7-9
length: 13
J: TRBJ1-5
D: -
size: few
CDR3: CASSLGNPQPQHF
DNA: TGTGCCAGCAGCTTAGGTAATCCCCAGCCCCAGCATTTT

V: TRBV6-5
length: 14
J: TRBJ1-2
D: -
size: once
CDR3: CASLWGTLGNGYTF
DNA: TGTGCCAGCCTTTGGGGCACCCTGGGGAATGGCTACACCTTC

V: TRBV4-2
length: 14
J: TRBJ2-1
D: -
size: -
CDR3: CASSQDSIAFEQFF
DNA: TGTGCCAGCAGCCAGGACTCAATAGCGTTTGAGCAGTTCTTC

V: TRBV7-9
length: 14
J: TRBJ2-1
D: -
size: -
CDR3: CASSTREAGDEQFF
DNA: TGTGCCAGCAGCACCAGGGAGGCCGGCGATGAGCAGTTCTTC

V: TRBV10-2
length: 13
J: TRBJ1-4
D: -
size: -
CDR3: CASKLSFNEKLFF
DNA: TGCGCCAGCAAATTGAGTTTTAATGAAAAACTGTTTTTT

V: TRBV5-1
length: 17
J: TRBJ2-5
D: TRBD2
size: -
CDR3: CASSSGGTSGSRETQYF
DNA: TGCGCCAGCAGCTCGGGAGGGACTAGCGGGAGCAGGGAGACCCAGTACTTC

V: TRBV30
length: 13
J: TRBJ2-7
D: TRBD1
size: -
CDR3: CAWGQGPTYEQYF
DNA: TGTGCCTGGGGACAGGGGCCCACCTACGAGCAGTACTTC

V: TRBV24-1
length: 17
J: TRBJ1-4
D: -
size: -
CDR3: CATSDLEAGATNEKLFF
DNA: TGTGCCACCAGTGATTTAGAGGCCGGGGCAACTAATGAAAAACTGTTTTTT